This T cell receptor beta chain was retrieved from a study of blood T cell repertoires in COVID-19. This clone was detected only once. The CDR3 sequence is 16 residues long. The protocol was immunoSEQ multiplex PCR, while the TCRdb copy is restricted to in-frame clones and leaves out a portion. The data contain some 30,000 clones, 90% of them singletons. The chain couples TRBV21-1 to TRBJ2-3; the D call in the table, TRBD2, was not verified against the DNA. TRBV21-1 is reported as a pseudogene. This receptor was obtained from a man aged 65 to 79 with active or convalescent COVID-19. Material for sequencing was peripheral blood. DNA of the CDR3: TGTGCCAGCAGCAAAGGGGAGGGACGGTGCACAGATACGCAGTATTTT. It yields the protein CASSKGEGRCTDTQYF.